The 31 T cell receptor beta chains below were found in one sample sequenced in a study of molecular identifiers for immune sequencing clone quantification. One entry per CDR3 protein, called by TCRdb with MiXCR from the PCR reads. Of over 300,000 distinct CDR3 sequences detected, roughly a quarter appear once; the ten largest clones hold 0.74%. Material for sequencing was naive CD8+ T cells from blood, with Jurkat cell RNA spiked in. Subset given: FACS-sorted CD8+CD4-CCR7+CD45RA+ naive T cells. Every receptor here comes from a human donor in good health. Some libraries in this study had Jurkat cell RNA spiked in.

This clonotype occurred many times. This chain links TRBV18 with TRBJ2-7; D is unclear. Germline V gives CDR1 KGHSH, CDR2 LQKENI. This CDR3 is 15 amino acids long. Trimming cost V 3 bases and J 1 base, with 13 bases left between them. The CDR3 nucleotides read TGTGCCAGCTCACCTGTCTACTCGGATTCCTACGAGCAGTACTTC. It codes for CASSPVYSDSYEQYF.

This clonotype appeared a few times. The chain recombines TRBV9 with TRBJ1-1; D call uncertain. V was shortened by 0 bases and J by 6 bases, with 12 bases between the two germline ends. The germline V gene has CDR1 SGDLS and CDR2 YYNGEE. The CDR3 runs to 14 residues. CDR3 DNA: TGTGCCAGCAGCGTAGATGGGGTTGGGGCTGAAGCTTTCTTT. Translated, it gives CASSVDGVGAEAFF.

The genes are TRBV6-5 and TRBJ1-3; 7 nucleotides line up with TRBD1. Germline V gene lookup returns CDR1 MNHEY and CDR2 SVGAGI. V lost 8 bases, J lost 3 bases, and 10 bases stayed unmatched. CDR3 length: 15 amino acids. Written as DNA, the CDR3 is TGTGCCAGCTCTGTAGACAGGGCGAGTGGAAACACCATATATTTT. Residues: CASSVDRASGNTIYF.

This clonotype was recorded at least ten times. The chain links TRBV18 to TRBJ2-5; D not certain. This CDR3 has 12 amino acids. V lost 3 bases and J lost 0, with 2 bases in between. Germline V CDR1 and CDR2: KGHSH, LQKENI. DNA of the CDR3: TGTGCCAGCTCACCCGACCAAGAGACCCAGTACTTC. It yields the protein CASSPDQETQYF.

On this clonotype itself: This sequence may be a read error, since a much larger clone differs from it by one base. The rearrangement joins TRBV5-1 to TRBJ1-1, with a weak D call TRBD1 (5 bases). The CDR3 consists of 17 residues. V gave up 1 base and J gave up 0 bases, with 16 bases separating them. Germline lookup yields CDR1 SGHRS and CDR2 YFSETQ. CDR3 sequence (DNA): TGCGCCAGCAGCTTGTTCGGGACTACCTACATGAACACTGAAGCTTTCTTT. Translated, it gives CASSLFGTTYMNTEAFF.

This chain connects TRBV7-9 to TRBJ2-4; possibly TRBD1 for D (5 bases). From germline, CDR1 is SEHNR and CDR2 FQNEAQ (reference sequence). Trimming took 1 base from V and 0 from J, leaving 7 bases between them. The CDR3 runs 15 residues. CDR3 sequence: CASSLVQGAKNIQYF. DNA of the CDR3: TGTGCCAGCAGCTTAGTTCAGGGAGCCAAAAACATTCAGTACTTC.

In its sample, this clonotype was seen many times. This chain uses TRBV7-9 with TRBJ1-1; D gene ambiguous. The V and J ends lost 0 bases and 2 bases respectively, with 7 bases between them. The CDR3 has 14 residues. Looked up from germline, CDR1 is SEHNR and CDR2 is FQNEAQ (reference sequence). CDR3 nucleotide sequence: TGTGCCAGCAGCTTAGCGTTTGATAACACTGAAGCTTTCTTT. Its protein is CASSLAFDNTEAFF.

This clonotype came up a few times. The chain has TRBV11-2 and TRBJ2-7, with TRBD2 matching 8 bases. This CDR3 has 18 amino acids. The germline V gene encodes CDR1 SGHAT and CDR2 FQNNGV. Losses at the gene ends were 5 bases for V and 0 bases for J; bases not matched to a gene: 15. CDR3 coding DNA: TGTGCCAGCAGCCCAACCCCCGGGAGTAGCGGGACCTCCTACGAGCAGTACTTC. It encodes CASSPTPGSSGTSYEQYF. The whole variable domain, filled in from reference TRBV11-2 and TRBJ2-7, reads EAGVAQSPRYKIIEKRQSVAFWCNPISGHATLYWYQQILGQGPKLLIQFQNNGVVDDSQLPKDRFSAERLKGVDSTLKIQPAKLEDSAVYLCASSPTPGSSGTSYEQYFGPGTRLTVT.

Concerning this clonotype itself: Being one base from a much bigger clone, this may be a read error. This rearrangement joins TRBV29-1 to TRBJ2-5, with D unclear. This CDR3 has 15 amino acids. Germline V gene sequence: CDR1 SQVTM, CDR2 ANQGSEA. V was cut by 2 bases and J by 3 bases, with 16 bases left in between. The CDR3 DNA sequence: TGCAGCGTTGAATGGAATTCCCTCTACGAAGAGACCCAGTACTTC. Amino acid sequence: CSVEWNSLYEETQYF.

This clonotype turned up a few times. The genes are TRBV20-1 and TRBJ2-7; D is ambiguous. The V end lost 1 base, the J end lost 0 bases, and 10 bases lay between the germline ends. Germline assignment: CDR1 DFQATT and CDR2 SNEGSKA (reference sequence). This CDR3 contains 14 residues. The CDR3 here is CSARGLTSSYEQYF. Written as DNA, the CDR3 is TGCAGTGCTAGAGGACTTACCAGCTCCTACGAGCAGTACTTC.

This clonotype came up a few times. This chain links TRBV25-1 with TRBJ2-7, with D possibly being TRBD1 (6 bases). This CDR3 is built from 14 residues. Germline values: CDR1 MGHDK, CDR2 SYGVNS. V was cut by 9 bases and J by 3 bases, with 18 bases left in between. The CDR3 spells CASRSGQGIYEQYF. The CDR3 DNA reads as TGTGCCAGTCGGTCCGGGCAGGGGATCTACGAGCAGTACTTC.

V and J are TRBV7-2 and TRBJ2-2, with 13 bases that match TRBD2. From germline, CDR1 is SGHTA and CDR2 FQGNSA. With V trimmed by 4 bases and J by 6 bases, 8 bases remained unmatched. CDR3 length equals 17 residues. The CDR3 bases are TGTGCCAGCAGCTCGGGACTAGCGGGAAAAGACCCCGGGGAGCTGTTTTTT. Protein sequence: CASSSGLAGKDPGELFF. The variable domain in full, with the rest retrieved from reference TRBV7-2 and TRBJ2-2, is GAGVSQSPSNKVTEKGKDVELRCDPISGHTALYWYRQSLGQGLEFLIYFQGNSAPDKSGLPSDRFSAERTGGSVSTLTIQRTQQEDSAVYLCASSSGLAGKDPGELFFGEGSRLTVL.

The chain employs TRBV12-3 or TRBV12-4 and TRBJ1-1; tentatively, D is TRBD1 (5 bases). This CDR3 comprises 15 residues. V was clipped by 4 bases and J by 0 bases, with 12 bases between them. DNA for the CDR3: TGTGCCAGCAGTTGGGACCTCTACCTGAACACTGAAGCTTTCTTT. It specifies CASSWDLYLNTEAFF.

J is TRBJ2-1 and V is TRBV27; 10 positions match TRBD2. This CDR3 has 15 amino acids. With V trimmed by 2 bases and J by 8 bases, 6 bases remained unmatched. The germline gives CDR1 MNHEY, CDR2 SMNVEV (reference sequence). CDR3 sequence: CASSLEREGLDEQFF. The CDR3 nucleotides read TGTGCCAGCAGTTTAGAGCGGGAGGGCCTTGATGAGCAGTTCTTC.

The chain carries TRBV20-1 and TRBJ2-2, with 12 bases lining up with TRBD2. The CDR3 totals 19 residues. With 1 base clipped from V and 3 bases from J, the junction kept 12 bases outside the gene matches. Per the germline V gene, CDR1 is DFQATT and CDR2 is SNEGSKA (reference sequence). The DNA for the CDR3 is TGCAGTGCTAGAGGAACTAGCGGGGGGCCAGGGGTTCACACCGGGGAGCTGTTTTTT. This translates into CSARGTSGGPGVHTGELFF.

The table lists this clonotype with many counts. The genes are TRBV28 and TRBJ2-7; TRBD1 matches at 9 bases. Per germline, CDR1 MDHEN and CDR2 SYDVKM. The V gene end was trimmed by 1 base and the J gene end by 5 bases; junction bases not matched to a gene: 3. There are 14 residues in the CDR3. As DNA, the CDR3 is TGTGCCAGCAGTTTATTGTACAGGGGGCACGAGCAGTACTTC. Its protein product is CASSLLYRGHEQYF.

On this clonotype: One base away lies a much larger clone, so this may be a sequencing read error. V gene TRBV4-3 combines with J gene TRBJ2-3; possibly TRBD2 for D (6 bases). Germline assignment: CDR1 LGHNA and CDR2 YSLEER. Trimming left V 4 bases short and J 3 bases short, with 17 bases between. CDR3 length equals 16 residues. The CDR3 region is CASSPHVSGTTDTQYF. The CDR3 nucleotides read TGCGCCAGCAGCCCGCACGTGTCAGGGACTACAGATACGCAGTATTTT.

The genes are TRBV9 and TRBJ1-3; the D gene is possibly TRBD1 (6 bases). This CDR3 is built from 19 residues. Between the trimmed V and J ends, which lost 4 bases and 8 bases, there was a span of 31 bases. Germline values: CDR1 SGDLS, CDR2 YYNGEE. DNA of the CDR3: TGTGCCAGCAGCTCAAGTGGGACTCCCGGGACAAGGCGAGGAGACACCATATATTTT. This translates into CASSSSGTPGTRRGDTIYF.

This clonotype came up a few times. The gene calls are TRBV28 and TRBJ2-3; a weak D match, TRBD1 (5 bases). Per the germline V gene, CDR1 is MDHEN and CDR2 is SYDVKM. The V end was cut by 6 bases, the J end by 4 bases, with 11 bases between. The CDR3 runs to 13 residues. CDR3 nucleotide sequence: TGTGCCAGCAGGCTACAGGTCTCAGATACGCAGTATTTT. Translation gives CASRLQVSDTQYF.

This chain joins TRBV5-6 and TRBJ1-5; maybe TRBD1 (5 bases). The germline gives CDR1 SGHDT, CDR2 YYEEEE. V was shortened by 0 bases and J by 4 bases, with 14 bases between the two germline ends. This CDR3 is 16 amino acids long. The CDR3 here is CASSLALKGDNQPQHF. As DNA, the CDR3 is TGTGCCAGCAGCTTGGCCTTGAAAGGGGATAATCAGCCCCAGCATTTT. The full variable domain, rest sourced from reference TRBV5-6 and TRBJ1-5, is DAGVTQSPTHLIKTRGQQVTLRCSPKSGHDTVSWYQQALGQGPQFIFQYYEEEERQRGNFPDRFSGHQFPNYSSELNVNALLLGDSALYLCASSLALKGDNQPQHFGDGTRLSIL.

This chain links TRBV10-3 with TRBJ2-7; D might be TRBD2 (5 bases). Per germline, CDR1 ENHRY and CDR2 SYGVKD. CDR3 size: 17 residues. Trimming cost V 0 bases and J 0 bases, with 15 bases left between them. CDR3 nucleotide sequence: TGTGCCATCAGTGAGTCGGTGAGCGGCATAATCTCCTACGAGCAGTACTTC. This encodes CAISESVSGIISYEQYF.

This clonotype has more than one count but fewer than ten. The V call is TRBV5-1, the J call TRBJ2-3; D is tentatively TRBD1 or TRBD2 (5 bases each). V was pared by 2 bases and J by 5 bases, with 15 bases between. CDR1 SGHRS and CDR2 YFSETQ come from the germline V gene. The CDR3 loop spans 15 amino acids. CDR3 sequence: CASSFDGTPEDTQYF. Written as DNA, the CDR3 is TGCGCCAGCAGCTTCGACGGGACCCCTGAAGATACGCAGTATTTT.

CDR3 residues: CASSLAVHYEQYF. The CDR3 nucleotides read TGTGCCAGCAGCTTGGCCGTACACTACGAGCAGTACTTC. V gene TRBV5-6 combines with J gene TRBJ2-7; D ambiguous. CDR3 length: 13 residues. The V end was cut by 0 bases, the J end by 3 bases, with 7 bases between. Germline CDR1 is SGHDT and CDR2 is YYEEEE. The whole variable domain, remainder taken from reference TRBV5-6 and TRBJ2-7, is DAGVTQSPTHLIKTRGQQVTLRCSPKSGHDTVSWYQQALGQGPQFIFQYYEEEERQRGNFPDRFSGHQFPNYSSELNVNALLLGDSALYLCASSLAVHYEQYFGPGTRLTVT.

A remark on this clonotype: A junction end diverges from the germline sequence, so it may reflect a read error. The rearrangement uses TRBV12-3 or TRBV12-4 and TRBJ2-4; 9 bases line up with TRBD2. The CDR3 is made up of 17 amino acids. The CDR3 bases are TGTGCCAGCAGTTTCAATAGCGGGGGAGTAGCCAAAGACATTCAGTACTTC. It yields the protein CASSFNSGGVAKDIQYF.

The rearrangement links TRBV6-5 to TRBJ1-1; weak D call: TRBD1 (6 bases). The V end was cut by 5 bases, the J end by 3 bases, with 13 bases between. The CDR3 is 14 amino acids. Germline values: CDR1 MNHEY, CDR2 SVGAGI. The CDR3 loop reads CASSQDSPYTEAFF. The CDR3 DNA reads TGTGCCAGCAGTCAGGACAGCCCTTACACTGAAGCTTTCTTT.

To note about this clonotype: This may arise from a read error, as a much more abundant clone is one base away. The chain joins TRBV27 to TRBJ2-7; maybe TRBD1 (6 bases). This CDR3 spans 14 amino acids. CDR1 and CDR2 (germline): MNHEY, SMNVEV (reference sequence). For the CDR3, the DNA is TGTGCCAGCAGTTTATCGGGGGCGGCCTACGGGCAGTACTTC. This gives the protein CASSLSGAAYGQYF.

In this sample, this clonotype turned up a few times. The rearrangement joins TRBV24-1 to TRBJ2-3, with 7 bases matching TRBD1. The J segment lost 2 bases and the V segment lost 4 bases, leaving 8 bases of the junction unmatched. From germline, CDR1 is KGHDR and CDR2 SFDVKD. This CDR3 spans 16 amino acids. For the CDR3, the DNA is TGTGCCACCAGTGACGCAGGACAGGCGGTCACAGATACGCAGTATTTT. Encoded protein: CATSDAGQAVTDTQYF.

This clonotype was seen a handful of times. V is TRBV19 and J is TRBJ1-1; D not resolved. V dropped 4 bases and J dropped 1 base, with 13 bases sitting between them. The CDR3 consists of 15 residues. Germline CDR1 and CDR2: LNHDA and SQIVND (reference sequence). The DNA for the CDR3 is TGTGCCAGTAGTAGTGTTACGAGTTCGAACACTGAAGCTTTCTTT. Encoded protein: CASSSVTSSNTEAFF. Full variable domain (remainder filled in from reference TRBV19 and TRBJ1-1): DGGITQSPKYLFRKEGQNVTLSCEQNLNHDAMYWYRQDPGQGLRLIYYSQIVNDFQKGDIAEGYSVSREKKESFPLTVTSAQKNPTAFYLCASSSVTSSNTEAFFGQGTRLTVV.

This clonotype was observed a few times. This CDR3 reads CASSPSGAQSETQYF. The DNA of the CDR3 is TGTGCCAGCAGCCCGTCCGGGGCCCAGTCCGAGACCCAGTACTTC. J is TRBJ2-5 and V is TRBV11-2, with D perhaps matching TRBD1 or TRBD2 (5 bases each). Germline V gene lookup returns CDR1 SGHAT and CDR2 FQNNGV. The V end was cut by 5 bases, the J end by 5 bases, with 18 bases between. This CDR3 comprises 15 residues.

Regarding this clonotype: Being one base from a much bigger clone, this may be a read error. The CDR3 spells CSVPGTSGGAYEQYF. The CDR3 nucleotides read TGCAGCGTGCCCGGGACTAGCGGGGGGGCATACGAGCAGTACTTC. The V call is TRBV29-1, the J call TRBJ2-7, with 16 bases that match TRBD2. CDR3 length: 15 residues. Trimming removed 6 bases from V and 4 bases from J; junction bases left unmatched: 6. Germline V gene sequence: CDR1 SQVTM, CDR2 ANQGSEA.

In this sample, this clonotype turned up many times. The J gene is TRBJ2-1, the V gene TRBV30; 8 bases are a match to TRBD2. The CDR3 has 15 residues. V gave up 3 bases and J gave up 6 bases; unmatched junction bases: 10. Germline V gene lookup returns CDR1 GTSNPN and CDR2 SVGIG (reference sequence). The CDR3: CAWSPGTSSINEQFF. CDR3 nucleotide sequence: TGTGCCTGGAGCCCCGGGACTAGTTCAATCAATGAGCAGTTCTTC.